This T cell receptor (beta chain) was obtained from a study of tumor-infiltrating lymphocytes in primary liver carcinoma. On the study more broadly: Patients were men and women aged 30 to 69 years. Tumors were stage T1-T3 N0M0, roughly 4 to 10 cm across. Study-level findings and limits: Overlap between tumor regions exceeded overlap of tumor with adjacent tissue or blood.

The CDR3 has 11 residues. Germline V gives CDR1 WSHSY, CDR2 SAAADI. The researchers produced TCR beta cDNA from around 500 ng total RNA with a constant-region primer. For TCR beta, libraries were produced by three nested multiplex PCR rounds using slightly modified ARM-PCR. Forward primers for TRBV1-TRBV30 and a C-beta reverse primer served the first two PCR rounds, at roughly 10 cycles each. TCRdb fed the multiplex PCR reads into MiXCR, producing one record per CDR3 protein. This sample yields about 120,000 distinct CDR3 sequences, of which approximately 71% are seen a single time; more than 7% belongs to the top ten. Extraction of RNA together with DNA used about 17-31 mg of unsorted bulk tissue. Infection with HBV was chronic in patients; they were treatment-naive. Details on this clonotype: Its antigen is as yet unknown. Compared with germline, one end of the junction differs, possibly owing to a read error.

The material sequenced was tumor-adjacent normal liver tissue. This chain joins TRBV10-2 and TRBJ1-1; D gene ambiguous. The sequence was obtained from an older woman with primary liver carcinoma and hepatitis B virus infection. The CDR3 DNA is TGCTCCAGTAGTCGGGCCACTGAAGCTTTCTTT. Translated: CSSSRATEAFF.